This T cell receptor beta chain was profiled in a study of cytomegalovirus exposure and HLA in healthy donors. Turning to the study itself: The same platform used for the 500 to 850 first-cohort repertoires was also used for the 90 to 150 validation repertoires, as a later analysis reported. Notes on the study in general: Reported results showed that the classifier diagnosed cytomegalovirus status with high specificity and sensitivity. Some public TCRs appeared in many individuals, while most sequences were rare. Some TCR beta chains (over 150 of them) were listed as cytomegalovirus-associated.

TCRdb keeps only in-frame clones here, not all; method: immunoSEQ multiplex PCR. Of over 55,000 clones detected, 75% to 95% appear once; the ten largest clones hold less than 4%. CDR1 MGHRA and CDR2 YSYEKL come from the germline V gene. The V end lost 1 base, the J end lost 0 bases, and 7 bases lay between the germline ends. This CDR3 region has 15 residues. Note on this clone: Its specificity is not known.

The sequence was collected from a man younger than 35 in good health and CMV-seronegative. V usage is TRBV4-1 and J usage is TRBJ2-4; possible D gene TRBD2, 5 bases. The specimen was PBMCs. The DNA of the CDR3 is TGCGCCAGCAGCCAAGGAGGGTTAGCCAAAAACATTCAGTACTTC. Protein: CASSQGGLAKNIQYF.